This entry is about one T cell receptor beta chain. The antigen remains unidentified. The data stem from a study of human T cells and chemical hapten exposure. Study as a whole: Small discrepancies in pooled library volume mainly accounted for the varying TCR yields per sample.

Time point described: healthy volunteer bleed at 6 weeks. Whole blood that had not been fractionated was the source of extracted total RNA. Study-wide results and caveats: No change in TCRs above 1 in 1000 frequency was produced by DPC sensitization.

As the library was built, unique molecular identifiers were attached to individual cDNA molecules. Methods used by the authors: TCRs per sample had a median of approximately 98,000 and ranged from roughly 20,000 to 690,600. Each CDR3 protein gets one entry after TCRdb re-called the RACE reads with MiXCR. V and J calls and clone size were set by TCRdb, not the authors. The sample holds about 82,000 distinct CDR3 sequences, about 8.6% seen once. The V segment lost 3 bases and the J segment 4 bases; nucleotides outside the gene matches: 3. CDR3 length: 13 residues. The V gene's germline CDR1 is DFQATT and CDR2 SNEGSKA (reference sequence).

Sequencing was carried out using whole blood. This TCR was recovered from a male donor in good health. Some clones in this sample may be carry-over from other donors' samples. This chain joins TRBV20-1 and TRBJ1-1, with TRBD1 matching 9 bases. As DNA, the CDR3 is TGCAGTGCTAGGGGACAGGGAGGCACTGAAGCTTTCTTT. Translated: CSARGQGGTEAFF.